The clone carrying this T cell receptor (beta chain) was detected a few times. This record belongs to a study of T cells in Graves' hyperthyroidism and ophthalmopathy. Amplified regions were TCR beta CDR3 sequences from RNA transcripts. An initial round of RT-PCR targeting the TCR CDR3 relied on the HTBI primer set. MiXCR, applied by TCRdb to the multiplex PCR reads, yields one record per CDR3 protein. Of about 500,000 distinct CDR3 sequences listed, 13% to 15% are singletons. This CDR3 has 16 residues. CDR1 KGHDR and CDR2 SFDVKD come from the germline V gene. J gave up 5 bases and V 3 bases, and 9 bases lay outside the gene matches. Based on clinical symptoms, serum thyroxine and TRAb, thyroid ultrasound and orbital computed tomography, diagnoses were reached. Each 10 ml fresh peripheral blood draw supplied the PBMCs.

V is TRBV24-1 and J is TRBJ2-1; 7 bases are a match to TRBD2. Sequencing was carried out using blood. The TCR originated in a woman aged 18-29 years with Graves' hyperthyroidism. The CDR3 region is CATSDPSGRLNNEQFF. In DNA, the CDR3 is TGTGCCACCAGTGATCCTAGCGGCCGGCTAAACAATGAGCAGTTCTTC.